This T cell receptor beta chain was found in a study of tissue T cells after allogeneic stem cell transplantation. The study's findings and limits: TCR repertoires tracked anatomic similarity, regardless of disease or transplant status. Shared clones across patients were few; motif clustering revealed tissue-specific shared signatures.

Comment on this clone: Its antigen remains unknown.

This CDR3 is 16 amino acids long. Per germline, CDR1 ENHRY and CDR2 SYGVKD. Trimming at V came to 6 bases and at J to 11 bases, leaving 20 bases not matched to a gene. Generated by immunoSEQ multiplex PCR, the TCRdb table keeps only in-frame clones and is missing some. This table holds approximately 5,300 clones, roughly three fifths found once. This receptor was identified in a male donor aged 60 or older with lung cancer. The chain combines TRBV10-3 with TRBJ2-3; 7 bases align to TRBD1. This sample comprised tissue from the jejunum, obtained at autopsy. CDR3 nucleotide sequence: TGTGCCATCAGCGCCCGGACAGGTTTGACCCAGGATGGGCAGTATTTT. Amino acids: CAISARTGLTQDGQYF.